One T cell receptor (beta chain) is described in this entry. Its antigen is still unknown. The source of the sample is a study of cytomegalovirus exposure and HLA in healthy donors. Study as a whole: From HLA-typed donors, an early data release held around 80 million unique TCRs. General study findings and limits: Productive status was seen about 90% or about 30% of the time for most TCR beta V segments in an earlier analysis. For TCR beta chains, V- and J-gene trimming was later linked to a missense DCLRE1C variant. Looking again later, the authors saw that most CMV-associated TCR beta chains seemed HLA-restricted.

Amplification used 60 Vbeta primers and 13 Jbeta primers. Only in-frame clones appear in the TCRdb table, and some are missing; sequencing was by immunoSEQ multiplex PCR. The sample includes 75,000 to 80,000 clones, around 80% of them seen just once. Input material: PBMCs. This clonotype was obtained from a male donor in good health and CMV-seronegative.

CDR3 bases: TGTGCCAGCAGAGGGGGCTCAGGAAACACCATATATTTT. Translation: CASRGGSGNTIYF. The gene calls are TRBV7-9 and TRBJ1-3; 7 bases fit TRBD1. The ends lost 6 bases at V and 4 bases at J; junction bases unmatched: 3. Germline V gene lookup returns CDR1 SEHNR and CDR2 FQNEAQ (reference sequence). The CDR3 has 13 residues. Looking up the rest from reference TRBV7-9 and TRBJ1-3 gives the full variable domain: DTGVSQNPRHKITKRGQNVTFRCDPISEHNRLYWYRQTLGQGPEFLTYFQNEAQLEKSRLLSDRFSAERPKGSFSTLEIQRTEQGDSAMYLCASRGGSGNTIYFGEGSWLTVV.